The present TCR beta chain was sequenced within a study of cytomegalovirus exposure and HLA in healthy donors (dated by TCRdb to about 2017). As for the study more broadly: According to an earlier analysis of a few hundred of the donors, about 179 million T cells yielded roughly 100 million unique TCR beta sequences and around 300 Gb of sequence data. About 300 gigabases of sequencing data and around 85 million unique TCR sequences made up an early release that covered some 640 HLA-typed donors. The genetic ancestry cluster associated with self-reported Caucasian donors included roughly 84% of the roughly 380 genotyped donors. The aim of the study was to test whether cataloging public T cell receptors could identify signatures of past pathogen exposure. Using immunosequencing, the study profiled T cell repertoires from 550 to 750 subjects and related those repertoires to cytomegalovirus serostatus. A separate validation cohort of approximately 120 different subjects was used in addition to the roughly 620-subject first cohort. High-throughput TCR immunosequencing, statistical association of individual TCRs with disease status, and machine learning were combined to predict cytomegalovirus infection status. A later analysis re-analyzed previously published TCR beta repertoires from roughly 690 donors and added high-resolution HLA genotyping to study TCR occurrence patterns. The later analysis used no new phenotypic data to find candidate immune exposures, relying instead on TCR beta sequences and their occurrence across donors. An earlier analysis of 587 of the donors used high-throughput TCR beta sequencing to judge whether each TCR beta V gene segment behaved as functional or pseudogenic. Donor age, sex, ethnicity and CMV serostatus were collected together with the repertoire data. In a later genetic analysis, genome-wide SNP genotypes for about 55% of the roughly 700 donors were used, and that subset was treated as a discovery cohort. All discovery cohort repertoires had been generated on a single sequencing platform. HLA typing covered class I and class II loci at four-digit resolution. The number of donors typed differed by locus, with about 629-630 for A, B, C, DRB1 and DQB1, around 500 for DQA1, about 610 for DPA1, and 450 to 480 for DPB1. A handful of DR-DQ haplotypes were handled as single units for association and clustering because linkage in the cohort was strong. On average, around 230,000 unique TCR beta nucleotide sequences were sequenced per donor among 398 genotyped donors of the cohort, with roughly 18% of those sequences being non-productive.

The library was prepared using the immunoSEQ multiplex PCR assay. A mixture of 60 forward primers for TCR Vbeta segments and 13 reverse primers for TCR Jbeta segments was used in the multiplex PCR. The CDR3 region of rearranged TCR beta genes was amplified from genomic DNA by a multiplex PCR assay. On the Illumina HiSeq System, the amplified TCR beta libraries were sequenced as 87-base-pair reads. As for the authors' bioinformatics: A later analysis tallied 75 million to 95 million unique TCR beta chains across the 666 repertoires, and approximately 9.9 million of those chains were shared by two or more donors. Raw reads were error-corrected and collapsed into unique sequences by a nearest-neighbor algorithm in which closely related sequences were merged to remove PCR and sequencing errors. To assign V, D and J gene segments, CDR3 sequences were aligned to IMGT reference sequences. For a sequence to be retained, at least a six-nucleotide match to both a V gene segment and a J gene segment was required. Rearrangements were called productive when the CDR3 lacked stop codons and stayed in frame with V and J; all others were non-productive. Following IMGT convention, CDR3 was defined as the stretch from the second conserved V-encoded cysteine up to the conserved J-encoded phenylalanine. The earlier analysis of 500 to 600 of the donors excluded sequences that lacked an unambiguous match to a single V gene segment. An earlier analysis of several hundred of the donors called V segments functional above 56.7% productive rearrangements and segregating when the between-donor standard deviation exceeded 5%. A statistical classification framework was built to diagnose cytomegalovirus status from the catalog of TCR beta chain sequences. V and J gene assignment, in a later analysis, came from comparing TCR nucleotide sequences with IMGT/GENE-DB human TR gene sequences. The TCRdist pipeline was used in a later analysis to assign CDR3 sequences and most-parsimonious VDJ recombination scenarios. In a later analysis, every TCR beta chain was defined by the combination of its CDR3 amino acid sequence and its V-gene family, and reads without a unique V-gene family were dropped. A later analysis removed 500 to 650 highly shared, low-generation-probability nucleotide sequences to deal with suspected cross-contamination and a sequencing artifact. In a later analysis, a clonal expansion index for each public chain was calculated from normalized within-repertoire ranks of inferred template counts. A later analysis computed generation probabilities with a VDJ recombination model fitted to out-of-frame rearrangements, and checked the results against IGoR. A later analysis scored TCR-TCR, TCR-HLA and TCR-CMV co-occurrence with hypergeometric tests, applying a repertoire-size bias correction to TCR pairs. A later analysis estimated false discovery rates by permuting HLA or CMV assignments 20 times. In a later analysis, co-occurring TCRs were grouped using DBSCAN, and TCRdist sequence similarity was added for clustering within HLA-allele-positive subsets. Repertoires with fewer than 30,000 or more than 120,000 public chains were left out of co-occurrence clustering, as were about five repertoires with anomalous nucleotide sharing. The immuneACCESS repertoire file appears here via TCRdb, limited to in-frame rearrangements. These files lack a portion of the clones; in checked studies, under half of the deficit traces to unresolved V genes, and the cause of the others is not known. That table furnishes V, J and clone size, whereas the DNA furnished D and trimming. The sample table lists roughly 120,000 clones, about 80% of them with a count of one. Jointly, the top ten make up under 3.5% of the sample.

This clone came up a few times. This receptor's antigen is unknown. Per-base quality was not reported, and no clone a single base away is much larger than it. In total, over 600 healthy bone marrow donors made up the cohort. Cohort members were all nominally healthy when sampled, although unrecorded immune exposures were likely present. The donor tested CMV seronegative and was one of the 352 seronegative cohort members. A peripheral blood sample was collected from each donor, and TCR beta sequencing was performed on peripheral blood mononuclear cells. Genomic DNA extraction from the blood cell samples was performed with the Qiagen DNeasy Blood Extraction Kit. What the work shows at the level of the full study, not this receptor alone: Several of the top co-occurrence clusters appeared to be linked to parvovirus B19, influenza, CMV and Epstein-Barr virus, according to a later analysis. V-gene and J-gene trimming of TCR beta chains was associated with a missense DCLRE1C variant in a later genetic analysis, and the association was replicated in an independent cohort. According to a later analysis, TCR association rates differed among HLA loci, with DRB1 alleles showing the most associated TCRs and HLA-C alleles showing the fewest. At a false discovery rate of 0.05, a later analysis linked approximately 18,000 TCR beta sequences to specific HLA alleles. Some IMGT-functional V segments, including TRBV6-2 and TRBV6-3, could not be told apart with the 87-base-pair reads, so those segments were excluded. In a later analysis, HLA-associated TCR beta chains were found to be more clonally expanded and to have lower generation probabilities than equally common non-associated chains. Compared with the approximately 670-donor mean, donors in an Asian-associated ancestry cluster had fewer N-insertions in productive TCRs, according to a later genetic analysis. An earlier analysis of some 590 of the donors showed that most TCR beta V segments appeared in productive rearrangements either about 87% or about 30% of the time, which broadly matched IMGT annotations. Strong co-occurrence of HLA alleles, especially DR and DQ, made assigning TCR associations to individual alleles difficult. Correlated functional status among segregating V segments might be attributable to linkage disequilibrium, but an unknown experimental factor could not be ruled out. Because counts were too low, some 17 rarely observed V segments, including chromosome 9 orphons, were left out of the earlier analysis of roughly 600 of the donors. Across donors, most TCR sequences were observed very rarely, whereas some public TCRs were present in many individuals. Because some donors lacked HLA typing at each locus, the association tests relied only on the typed subset. Sequencing depth was assumed to be roughly uniform across donors in the presence/absence analyses, though that assumption may not hold. In a later analysis, most CMV-associated TCR beta chains were found to appear HLA-restricted, with HLA associations seemingly driven largely by CMV exposure. A cluster of highly shared sequence variants was judged likely to represent a technical artifact of the sequencing pipeline. A further reported finding was that TCR beta sequences accurately predicted the HLA-A and HLA-B alleles for most subjects in the first cohort. A total of 150 to 200 TCR beta chains were listed by the study as associated with cytomegalovirus. In vitro tests confirmed that a few of the cytomegalovirus-associated TCR beta chains recognize cytomegalovirus antigens. The classifier was reported to diagnose cytomegalovirus status with high specificity and sensitivity in both the original cohort and the validation cohort. According to the authors, the approach could potentially be generalized to other disease states and immunological phenotypes. Immune exposure information for the cohort was limited to CMV serostatus. In this cohort, only TCR beta chains were sequenced, and detectable features were limited by the absence of alpha or paired-chain data.

Trimming leaves V shorter by 5 bases and J shorter by 5 bases, with the junction holding 11 bases beyond the gene matches. Via the germline V gene (reference sequence), CDR1 is MNHEY and CDR2 SMNVEV. Measured from the cysteine to the phenylalanine, the CDR3 is 17 residues long. The read is trimmed to its CDR3 DNA, 51 bases read in frame from base 1. The sequence joins TRBV27 to TRBJ2-7; TRBD2 matches 14 bases in the middle. The clonotype originates from a male donor in good health and CMV-seronegative. Material for sequencing was PBMCs. The CDR3 in this case is CASSPTGLAGDPNEQYF. Here is the DNA: TGTGCCAGCAGTCCCACGGGACTAGCGGGAGATCCCAACGAGCAGTACTTC.